This T cell receptor (beta chain) was obtained from a study of technical replicates of blood from a few donors. CDR1 is SNHLY and CDR2 is FYNNEI in the germline V gene. V lost 11 bases to trimming and J lost 4 bases; unmatched junction nucleotides: 6. The CDR3 spans 14 residues. Libraries were prepared by immunoSEQ multiplex PCR; TCRdb keeps only in-frame clonotypes and omits some of them. Of approximately 73,000 clones listed, about 92% are singletons. This receptor was taken from a human donor in good health. This chain joins TRBV2 and TRBJ2-3; 13 nucleotides align to TRBD2. Sequenced input: T cells isolated from PBMCs. The CDR3 sequence is CAGGLAGDSDTQYF. For the CDR3, the DNA is TGTGCCGGAGGACTAGCGGGAGATTCAGATACGCAGTATTTT.